Included here is one T cell receptor beta chain sequence, with context. What it binds is not known. Stated time point: week 35, safety follow-up. Vaccinated patients received 300 ug of mutant IDH1 20-mer peptide per dose, with topical imiquimod. Eight vaccine doses were administered to patients at weeks 1, 3, 5, 7, 11, 15, 19 and 23. Per the germline V gene, CDR1 is LNHDA and CDR2 is SQIVND (reference sequence). The trim removed 5 bases at V and 7 bases at J, leaving 14 bases unmatched. The CDR3 length is 16 residues. The table came from immunoSEQ multiplex PCR; TCRdb's copy has only in-frame clones and leaves some out. Of about 68,000 clones listed, 84% were seen once; the top ten hold about 12%. The entry originates in a study of a mutant IDH1 vaccine in newly diagnosed glioma.

The material was PBMCs, obtained from a glioma patient whose treatment included an IDH1 peptide vaccine. J is TRBJ1-3 and V is TRBV19, with 7 positions matching TRBD1. The receptor's source is a man aged 18 to 29 with glioma. Written as DNA, the CDR3 is TGTGCCAGTAGTCCGGACCCGACAGGGTCCAGGAACACCATATATTTT. It encodes CASSPDPTGSRNTIYF.